This passage covers 17 T cell receptor beta chains from one sample sequenced in a study of T cells in Graves' hyperthyroidism and ophthalmopathy. RNA transcripts provided the source from which TCR beta CDR3 regions were amplified. In the first-round RT-PCR of the TCR CDR3, the HTBI primer set was used. One entry per CDR3 protein results from TCRdb running MiXCR on the multiplex PCR reads. The sample includes 300,000 to 450,000 distinct CDR3 sequences, less than 20% seen only once; the top ten take 35% to 45%. Material for sequencing was blood. These TCRs come from a young man with Graves' ophthalmopathy.

In this sample, this clonotype turned up many times. The rearrangement joins TRBV20-1 to TRBJ1-6; D remains unclear. V was trimmed by 6 bases and J by 7 bases, leaving 22 bases between them. The CDR3 length is 16 residues. The germline V gene has CDR1 DFQATT and CDR2 SNEGSKA (reference sequence). The CDR3 reads CSAPPRIGSMNSPLHF. Written as DNA, the CDR3 is TGCAGTGCCCCGCCCCGGATAGGGTCCATGAATTCACCCCTCCACTTT.

Note on this clonotype: With a much larger clone just one base away, this may be a read error. The V call is TRBV28, the J call TRBJ1-1; 8 bases agree with TRBD1. The CDR3 extends over 16 amino acids. Germline CDR1 MDHEN, CDR2 SYDVKM. In DNA, the CDR3 is TGTGCCAGCAGTTTGGTCCAGGGGGCGGGGAACAATGAAGCTTTCTTT. It yields the protein CASSLVQGAGNNEAFF.

This clonotype was seen ten or more times. The chain recombines TRBV12-3 or TRBV12-4 with TRBJ1-1; TRBD1 matches 8 bases. The J segment lost 5 bases and the V segment lost 6 bases, leaving 8 bases of the junction unmatched. The CDR3 covers 14 residues. This CDR3 is CASSTDREGTEAFF. DNA for the CDR3: TGTGCCAGCAGCACGGACAGGGAGGGTACTGAAGCTTTCTTT.

This clonotype was counted many times. This chain links TRBV7-8 with TRBJ2-7; weak D call: TRBD2 (6 bases). This CDR3 contains 15 residues. The V gene's germline CDR1 is SGHVS and CDR2 FQNEAQ. V was clipped by 2 bases and J by 2 bases, with 13 bases between them. The CDR3 region has the DNA TGTGCCAGCAGCTTAATCGGGGGACCTACCTACGAGCAGTACTTC. Its protein product is CASSLIGGPTYEQYF. The entire variable domain, with the rest obtained from reference TRBV7-8 and TRBJ2-7, is as follows: GAGVSQSPRYKVAKRGQDVALRCDPISGHVSLFWYQQALGQGPEFLTYFQNEAQLDKSGLPSDRFFAERPEGSVSTLKIQRTQQEDSAVYLCASSLIGGPTYEQYFGPGTRLTVT.

This clonotype was counted at least ten times. The gene calls are TRBV5-1 and TRBJ2-2; TRBD1 agrees at 10 bases. The CDR3 is 16 residues long. Germline assignment: CDR1 SGHRS and CDR2 YFSETQ. The V gene end was trimmed by 4 bases and the J gene end by 0 bases; junction bases not matched to a gene: 3. CDR3 in amino acids: CASSPGTGANTGELFF. CDR3 nucleotides: TGCGCCAGCAGCCCCGGGACAGGGGCGAACACCGGGGAGCTGTTTTTT.

This clonotype was recorded many times. V gene TRBV27 combines with J gene TRBJ2-3, with 7 bases identical to TRBD1. The germline CDR1 and CDR2 sequences are MNHEY and SMNVEV (reference sequence). V lost 7 bases and J lost 3; bases outside the gene matches: 10. The CDR3 runs 15 residues. CDR3 coding DNA: TGTGCCAGCATGGGGACAGAATCCCGGACAGATACGCAGTATTTT. Translating it yields CASMGTESRTDTQYF.

This clonotype was seen just once. The rearrangement uses TRBV7-9 and TRBJ1-6; 8 bases match TRBD1. Germline V gene lookup returns CDR1 SEHNR and CDR2 FQNEAQ (reference sequence). Trimming removed 5 bases from V and 8 bases from J; junction bases left unmatched: 8. The CDR3 contains 15 residues. In DNA, the CDR3 is TGTGCCAGCAGCACCCGGGACAGGTCTTATTCACCCCTCCACTTT. Translation: CASSTRDRSYSPLHF.

In its sample, this clonotype was seen a few times. This chain uses TRBV29-1 with TRBJ2-2; D gene unclear. CDR1 and CDR2 from the germline V gene are SQVTM and ANQGSEA. The CDR3 sequence is 16 residues long. V was clipped by 0 bases and J by 5 bases, with 16 bases between them. This chain's CDR3 is CSVEDPGSWGTGELFF. The CDR3 region has the DNA TGCAGCGTTGAAGATCCGGGTAGCTGGGGTACCGGGGAGCTGTTTTTT.

Turning to this clonotype: This CDR3 fails to terminate in the conserved phenylalanine or tryptophan, so it likely reflects a read error. V and J are TRBV15 and TRBJ1-5, with D perhaps matching TRBD1 (5 bases). Germline CDR1 LNHNV, CDR2 YYDKDF (reference sequence). The CDR3 is made up of 16 amino acids. With 5 bases removed from V and 4 bases from J, the gap between germline ends came to 18 bases. CDR3 protein: CATSRRGMTENQPQHL. CDR3 sequence (DNA): TGTGCCACCAGCCGAAGAGGGATGACAGAGAATCAGCCCCAGCATCTT.

This clonotype was seen more than once but under ten times. The chain couples TRBV5-1 to TRBJ1-6; 11 bases match TRBD1. The J segment lost 9 bases and the V segment lost 1 base, leaving 9 bases of the junction unmatched. Germline-derived CDR1 and CDR2 are SGHRS and YFSETQ. The CDR3 covers 17 residues. The CDR3 loop is CASSLNPPGTGGSPLHF. CDR3 in DNA: TGCGCCAGCAGCTTGAACCCACCTGGGACAGGGGGTTCACCCCTCCACTTT.

This chain joins TRBV15 and TRBJ2-7; 9 nucleotides align to TRBD1. CDR1 is LNHNV and CDR2 is YYDKDF in the germline V gene (reference sequence). Losses at the gene ends were 0 bases for V and 1 base for J; bases not matched to a gene: 1. The CDR3 consists of 15 residues. CDR3 sequence: CATSREGTGSYEQYF. CDR3 nucleotide sequence: TGTGCCACCAGCAGAGAGGGGACAGGGTCCTACGAGCAGTACTTC.

This clonotype came up many times. The J gene is TRBJ2-7, the V gene TRBV2; tentatively, D is TRBD2 (7 bases). Germline V gives CDR1 SNHLY, CDR2 FYNNEI. The CDR3 covers 12 residues. The V and J ends lost 5 bases and 5 bases respectively, with 10 bases between them. This CDR3 reads CASSPGGHEQYF. The CDR3 coding sequence is TGTGCCAGCAGTCCGGGGGGCCACGAGCAGTACTTC.

The chain is built from TRBV12-3 or TRBV12-4 and TRBJ1-5, with D hard to call. The V end lost 5 bases, the J end lost 11 bases, and 13 bases lay between the germline ends. The CDR3 extends over 12 amino acids. CDR3 residues: CASSRWGGTQHF. The DNA for the CDR3 is TGTGCCAGCAGTCGATGGGGAGGGACCCAGCATTTT.

The rearrangement links TRBV28 to TRBJ1-2; the D gene is possibly TRBD1 (5 bases). Trimming took 5 bases from V and 5 from J, leaving 15 bases between them. Germline assignment: CDR1 MDHEN and CDR2 SYDVKM. CDR3 length: 14 residues. For the CDR3, the DNA is TGTGCCAGCAGTACCCGGGGGATCGCGTATGGCTACACCTTC. Translating it yields CASSTRGIAYGYTF.

The CDR3 coding sequence is TGTGCCAGCAGCCAAGTGACCACCGGGGAGCTGTTTTTT. This sequence encodes CASSQVTTGELFF. The chain employs TRBV3-1 and TRBJ2-2, with D unclear. CDR1 is LGHDT and CDR2 is YNNKEL in the germline V gene (reference sequence). V dropped 1 base and J dropped 4 bases, with 4 bases sitting between them. This CDR3 has 13 amino acids.

This clonotype was seen a handful of times. The chain employs TRBV6-1 and TRBJ2-2; maybe TRBD1 (6 bases). Trimming removed 6 bases at V and 5 bases at J, with 13 bases between. Germline V gives CDR1 MNHNS, CDR2 SASEGT. This CDR3 is 14 amino acids long. CDR3 bases: TGTGCCAGCAGCTTACAGGGTGGGACCGGGGAGCTGTTTTTT. As protein: CASSLQGGTGELFF.

In this sample, this clonotype turned up once. The chain combines TRBV5-1 with TRBJ2-2; D gene uncertain. The V gene's germline CDR1 is SGHRS and CDR2 YFSETQ. The CDR3 extends over 14 amino acids. Trimming pared 2 bases from V and 1 base from J, leaving 6 bases between. CDR3 sequence (DNA): TGCGCCAGCAGCTTCAGACAGAACACCGGGGAGCTGTTTTTT. Its translation is CASSFRQNTGELFF.